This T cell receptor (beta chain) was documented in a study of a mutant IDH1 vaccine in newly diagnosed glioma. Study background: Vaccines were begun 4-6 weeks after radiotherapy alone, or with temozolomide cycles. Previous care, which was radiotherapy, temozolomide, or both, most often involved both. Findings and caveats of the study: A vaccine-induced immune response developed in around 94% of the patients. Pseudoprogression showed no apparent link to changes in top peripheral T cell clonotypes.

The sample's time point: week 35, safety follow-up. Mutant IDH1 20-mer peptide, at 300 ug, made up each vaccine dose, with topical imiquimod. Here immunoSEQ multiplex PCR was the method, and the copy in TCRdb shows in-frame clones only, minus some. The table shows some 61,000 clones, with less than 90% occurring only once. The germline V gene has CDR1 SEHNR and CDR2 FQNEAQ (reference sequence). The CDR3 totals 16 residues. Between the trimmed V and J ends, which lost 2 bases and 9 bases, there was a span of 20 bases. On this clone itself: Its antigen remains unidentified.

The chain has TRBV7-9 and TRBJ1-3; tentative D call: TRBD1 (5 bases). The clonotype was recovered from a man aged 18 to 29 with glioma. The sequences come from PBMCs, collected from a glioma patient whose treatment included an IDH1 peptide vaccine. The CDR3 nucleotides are TGTGCCAGCAGCTTATCTTTTGGGGGGGATGAAGGCACCATATATTTT. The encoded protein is CASSLSFGGDEGTIYF.